This TCR beta chain comes out of a study of T-cell memory formation after mild COVID-19. For the study at large: The two donors had largely donor-specific TCR clusters.

TCRdb used MiXCR to reprocess the 5' RACE reads, holding one entry per CDR3 protein. The sample lists 250,000 to 350,000 distinct CDR3 sequences, less than 20% occurring once. V lost 5 bases and J lost 8, with 10 bases in between. Germline CDR1 is SGHTA and CDR2 is FQGNSA. The CDR3 loop spans 12 amino acids. The receptor's source is a man between 18 and 29 years old who had mild COVID-19 (a few samples of this study predate the infection). Cell type and time point are not known. V is TRBV7-2 and J is TRBJ2-1; D is uncertain. Sequencing input: PBMCs or a T cell subset sorted from them (not recorded which). CDR3 residues: CASSRDCDEQFF. In DNA form, the CDR3 reads TGTGCCAGCAGCCGAGATTGTGATGAGCAGTTCTTC.